This T cell receptor (beta chain) was documented in a study of identical twins. TCRdb re-called the 5' RACE reads with MiXCR, one entry per CDR3 protein. The sample has a few hundred thousand distinct CDR3 sequences; approximately 9.6% are singletons. Findings of the study overall: Potential partial confounding of zero-insertion analyses by invariant MAIT and iNKT cells was noted.

This clonotype was observed at least ten times. The antigen is undetermined. The CDR3 extends over 15 amino acids. Trimming removed 4 bases from V and 4 bases from J; junction bases left unmatched: 5. The germline CDR1 and CDR2 sequences are KGHDR and SFDVKD. The sample was also reused in another study, on yellow fever vaccine responses in identical twins.

The gene calls are TRBV24-1 and TRBJ2-2; 7 bases are a match to TRBD1. This TCR derives from a woman younger than 30 in good health. Sequencing used PBMCs. Here the CDR3 DNA reads TGTGCCACCAGTGACTTTAACAGGGGCACCGGGGAGCTGTTTTTT. Protein product: CATSDFNRGTGELFF.